The clone carrying this T cell receptor (beta chain) was counted at least ten times. Its specificity is not known. This specimen comes from a study of blood T cells in healthy people across ages. Overall study results and limits: The CMV status of each donor remained undetermined, and this could have confounded shifts in expanded clonotypes.

Combining a sample-barcoded 5' primer with a J-beta primer mix, a second PCR ran for roughly 7 to 11 cycles. TCRdb passed the 5' RACE reads through MiXCR, listing each CDR3 protein once. The table has about 730,000 distinct CDR3 sequences, more than 40% seen once. Per sample, extraction of total RNA gave at least 6 micrograms in every case. This TCR was recovered from a woman aged 55-75 years in good health. Sequenced material: blood.

The CDR3 spells CSVEGGASGRYNEQFF. Here the CDR3 DNA reads TGCAGCGTTGAAGGAGGGGCTAGCGGGAGGTACAATGAGCAGTTCTTC. This chain joins TRBV29-1 and TRBJ2-1; 11 bases map to TRBD2. Per germline, CDR1 SQVTM and CDR2 ANQGSEA. V shed 1 base, J shed 4 bases, and the junction held 6 bases outside the gene matches. This CDR3 has 16 residues.